What follows describes a single T cell receptor (beta chain). Residents of 24 US areas, aged roughly 18 to 89 years, made up the participants. Allocation to cohorts depended on clinical history reported by the participants. Two negative PCRs, clearance, or symptom resolution were required of recovered Cohort 3 donors. Measured with immunoSEQ multiplex PCR; TCRdb has only the in-frame clones, and not every one. The sample lists about 180,000 clones; 86% were seen once. This specimen comes from a study of blood T cell repertoires in COVID-19. Study-level information: PBMCs, B-cell-depleted T cells, or T cells were the source of the cDNA or gDNA that made up the material.

Germline lookup yields CDR1 KGHDR and CDR2 SFDVKD. The CDR3 has 16 residues. V lost 5 bases and J lost 5, with 19 bases in between. The sequence derives from a woman aged 25-40 years who had recovered from COVID-19. The sequenced material came from PBMCs or T cells enriched from blood (not recorded which). The rearrangement links TRBV24-1 to TRBJ2-3; maybe TRBD2 (6 bases). Written as DNA, the CDR3 is TGTGCCACCAGTGGCGGGGATTTGGGATCTAAAGATACGCAGTATTTT. It encodes CATSGGDLGSKDTQYF.